A single sample gave rise to the 27 T cell receptor beta chains below, sequenced in a study of blood T cell repertoires in COVID-19. The repertoire was sequenced with immunoSEQ multiplex PCR; TCRdb's copy has only in-frame clones and lacks some. Among around 190,000 clones, roughly 86% were seen once, and the ten largest hold under 2%. The sample comprised peripheral blood. The receptors stem from a young man with active or convalescent COVID-19.

This sequence joins TRBV7-2 and TRBJ2-1, with 14 nucleotides matching TRBD2. CDR3 size: 16 residues. Germline assignment: CDR1 SGHTA and CDR2 FQGNSA. Unmatched junction bases numbered 5, after V lost 6 bases and J lost 4 bases. CDR3 sequence reads: CASRSGTSGSYNEQFF. The CDR3 nucleotides are TGTGCCAGCAGATCAGGGACTAGCGGGAGTTACAATGAGCAGTTCTTC.

J is TRBJ2-1 and V is TRBV30; 11 bases map to TRBD2. V lost 5 bases to trimming and J lost 4 bases; unmatched junction nucleotides: 1. CDR1 is GTSNPN and CDR2 is SVGIG in the germline V gene (reference sequence). CDR3 length: 13 residues. CDR3 residues: CAWASGGYNEQFF. The CDR3, as DNA: TGTGCCTGGGCTAGCGGGGGGTACAATGAGCAGTTCTTC.

The rearrangement joins TRBV6-6 to TRBJ2-5; the match to TRBD2 covers 13 bases. The CDR3 is 16 residues long. CDR1 and CDR2 (germline): MNHNY, SVGAGI (reference sequence). V shed 4 bases, J shed 0 bases, and the junction held 2 bases outside the gene matches. CDR3 loop: CASSWGLAGYQETQYF. CDR3 sequence (DNA): TGTGCCAGCAGTTGGGGACTAGCGGGATACCAAGAGACCCAGTACTTC.

This rearrangement joins TRBV5-1 to TRBJ2-3; D possibly corresponds to TRBD2 (6 bases). The CDR3 loop spans 15 amino acids. V was clipped by 5 bases and J by 3 bases, with 16 bases between them. CDR1 and CDR2 from the germline V gene are SGHRS and YFSETQ. The CDR3 spells CASSRRGGRTDTQYF. The CDR3 DNA sequence: TGCGCCAGCAGTCGAAGAGGTGGGAGGACAGATACGCAGTATTTT. Drawing the rest from reference TRBV5-1 and TRBJ2-3, the complete variable domain is KAGVTQTPRYLIKTRGQQVTLSCSPISGHRSVSWYQQTPGQGLQFLFEYFSETQRNKGNFPGRFSGRQFSNSRSEMNVSTLELGDSALYLCASSRRGGRTDTQYFGPGTRLTVL.

V gene TRBV5-1 combines with J gene TRBJ1-5; D remains unclear. CDR3 length: 14 amino acids. V shed 0 bases and J shed 5 bases, with 9 bases lying between them. Germline CDR1 reads SGHRS; CDR2 reads YFSETQ. CDR3 sequence (DNA): TGCGCCAGCAGCTTGGCCGGCCGGGATCAGCCCCAGCATTTT. Its translation: CASSLAGRDQPQHF.

V and J are TRBV10-3 and TRBJ2-1; D is perhaps TRBD2 (5 bases). Trimming removed 0 bases from V and 7 bases from J, with 10 bases in between. The germline CDR1 and CDR2 sequences are ENHRY and SYGVKD. This CDR3 spans 14 amino acids. The CDR3 nucleotides are TGTGCCATCAGTGAGTCGGTGGGAGAGAATGAGCAGTTCTTC. Protein sequence: CAISESVGENEQFF.

This clone was found a few times. The rearrangement links TRBV4-3 to TRBJ2-7; possibly TRBD1 for D (5 bases). The germline V gene encodes CDR1 LGHNA and CDR2 YSLEER. V was clipped by 4 bases and J by 3 bases, with 16 bases between them. There are 15 residues in the CDR3. For the CDR3, the DNA is TGCGCCAGCAGCCTCCAAGAAGGGGTTGGCTACGAGCAGTACTTC. Its protein is CASSLQEGVGYEQYF.

This chain connects TRBV23-1 to TRBJ2-1, with 7 positions matching TRBD2. TRBV23-1 is noted as an ORF with a role that remains uncertain. V was clipped by 11 bases and J by 6 bases; unmatched bases: 7. The CDR3 has 12 amino acids. This chain's CDR3 is CAAKRGGNEQFF. CDR3 in DNA: TGCGCCGCCAAGCGGGGCGGCAATGAGCAGTTCTTC.

The chain has TRBV5-4 and TRBJ1-1, with D perhaps TRBD1 (6 bases). V was cut by 4 bases and J by 0 bases, with 13 bases left in between. This CDR3 region has 15 residues. The germline CDR1 and CDR2 sequences are SGHNT and YYREEE (reference sequence). The CDR3 nucleotides read TGTGCCAGCAGCCCCCGGGACACCTTGAACACTGAAGCTTTCTTT. Translation: CASSPRDTLNTEAFF. Using reference TRBV5-4 and TRBJ1-1 for the parts outside the CDR3, the full variable domain is ETGVTQSPTHLIKTRGQQVTLRCSSQSGHNTVSWYQQALGQGPQFIFQYYREEENGRGNFPPRFSGLQFPNYSSELNVNALELDDSALYLCASSPRDTLNTEAFFGQGTRLTVV.

This sequence joins TRBV7-3 and TRBJ2-2, with 7 bases aligning to TRBD1. The V segment lost 1 base and the J segment 0 bases; nucleotides outside the gene matches: 2. The V gene's germline CDR1 is SGHTA and CDR2 FQGTGA. The length of the CDR3 is 16 residues. The CDR3 protein is CASSLRGGTNTGELFF. CDR3 nucleotide sequence: TGTGCCAGCAGCTTAAGAGGGGGCACGAACACCGGGGAGCTGTTTTTT.

The chain employs TRBV5-3 and TRBJ1-4, with D tentatively TRBD1 (6 bases). TRBV5-3 is labeled an ORF, and its function is uncertain. This CDR3 has 13 residues. Trimming stripped 10 bases from V and 4 bases from J, with 14 bases between. The CDR3 loop is CAPWTEGNEKLFF. The DNA of the CDR3 is TGTGCCCCGTGGACAGAGGGTAATGAAAAACTGTTTTTT.

This chain links TRBV19 with TRBJ1-5, with D unclear. V shed 5 bases and J shed 7 bases, with 15 bases lying between them. In germline, CDR1 is LNHDA, CDR2 SQIVND (reference sequence). The CDR3 contains 14 residues. CDR3 nucleotide sequence: TGTGCCAGTAGTCCTACCATTGTCGTCCAGCCCCAGCATTTT. Its translation: CASSPTIVVQPQHF. The whole variable domain, remainder taken from reference TRBV19 and TRBJ1-5, is DGGITQSPKYLFRKEGQNVTLSCEQNLNHDAMYWYRQDPGQGLRLIYYSQIVNDFQKGDIAEGYSVSREKKESFPLTVTSAQKNPTAFYLCASSPTIVVQPQHFGDGTRLSIL.

The gene calls are TRBV7-2 and TRBJ2-7; 10 bases are shared with TRBD2. Germline V gene sequence: CDR1 SGHTA, CDR2 FQGNSA. CDR3 length: 12 residues. V dropped 3 bases and J dropped 12; count of bases not matched to a gene: 5. The CDR3 DNA sequence: TGTGCCAGCAGCTTTATACTAGCGGGATTGTACTTC. Translated: CASSFILAGLYF.

This chain joins TRBV11-2 and TRBJ1-3, with 8 bases matching TRBD1. This CDR3 spans 15 amino acids. Germline trimming cut 5 bases from V and 3 bases from J; bases unmatched to any gene: 6. CDR1 and CDR2 from the germline V gene are SGHAT and FQNNGV. This chain's CDR3 is CASSHFDRGGNTIYF. The DNA for the CDR3 is TGTGCCAGCAGCCACTTTGACAGGGGTGGAAACACCATATATTTT.

The chain combines TRBV30 with TRBJ1-4; D possibly corresponds to TRBD1 (6 bases). This CDR3 has 15 residues. Germline CDR1 GTSNPN, CDR2 SVGIG (reference sequence). Trimming stripped 4 bases from V and 5 bases from J, with 17 bases between. CDR3 region: CAWTPLRGANEKLFF. CDR3 in DNA: TGTGCCTGGACCCCTCTCAGGGGTGCCAATGAAAAACTGTTTTTT.

The V call is TRBV14, the J call TRBJ1-2; the D gene is possibly TRBD1 (5 bases). The CDR3 extends over 13 amino acids. Trimming shortened V by 0 bases and J by 9 bases, and 11 bases separated the two germline ends. Germline V gives CDR1 SGHDN, CDR2 FVKESK. CDR3 nucleotides: TGTGCCAGCAGCCAAGAATTTGGGACTCGCTACACCTTC. Translated, it gives CASSQEFGTRYTF. Full variable domain (remainder filled in from reference TRBV14 and TRBJ1-2): EAGVTQFPSHSVIEKGQTVTLRCDPISGHDNLYWYRRVMGKEIKFLLHFVKESKQDESGMPNNRFLAERTGGTYSTLKVQPAELEDSGVYFCASSQEFGTRYTFGSGTRLTVV.

This chain joins TRBV4-1 and TRBJ2-7; 7 bases align to TRBD1. This CDR3 comprises 15 residues. Germline values: CDR1 MGHRA, CDR2 YSYEKL. V shed 0 bases, J shed 2 bases, and the junction held 4 bases outside the gene matches. Here the CDR3 reads CASSQDRDRAYEQYF. CDR3 in DNA: TGCGCCAGCAGCCAAGACAGGGACAGAGCCTACGAGCAGTACTTC.

V usage is TRBV5-6 and J usage is TRBJ2-4, with D perhaps TRBD1 (5 bases). CDR3 length equals 14 residues. Trimming took 4 bases from V and 9 from J, leaving 17 bases between them. Germline V lookup: CDR1 SGHDT, CDR2 YYEEEE. The CDR3, as DNA: TGTGCCAGCAGCCTCGATGTGGGGCATAGCATTCAGTACTTC. Translated, it gives CASSLDVGHSIQYF.

The chain couples TRBV7-3 to TRBJ2-1; TRBD2 matches at 12 bases. The CDR3 loop spans 15 amino acids. V was clipped by 5 bases and J by 4 bases; unmatched bases: 3. Germline assignment: CDR1 SGHTA and CDR2 FQGTGA. CDR3 sequence: CASSELAGGYNEQFF. The DNA of the CDR3 is TGTGCCAGCAGCGAACTAGCGGGGGGTTACAATGAGCAGTTCTTC.

J is TRBJ2-1 and V is TRBV4-1; 8 bases agree with TRBD2. There are 14 residues in the CDR3. J lost 6 bases, V lost 6 bases, and 7 bases had no gene match. Germline assignment: CDR1 MGHRA and CDR2 YSYEKL. This CDR3 reads CASSLAGTSNEQFF. CDR3 nucleotide sequence: TGCGCCAGCAGTCTAGCCGGGACTAGCAATGAGCAGTTCTTC.

The rearrangement links TRBV9 to TRBJ2-3, with D possibly TRBD2 on 5 matching bases. The CDR3 totals 15 residues. Deletions cut 0 bases from V and 5 bases from J, with 13 bases between. The germline V gene has CDR1 SGDLS and CDR2 YYNGEE. DNA of the CDR3: TGTGCCAGCAGCGTAGATGAGGGAGTCGGAGATACGCAGTATTTT. Protein product: CASSVDEGVGDTQYF.

This sequence joins TRBV27 and TRBJ1-4, with 9 bases lining up with TRBD1. The CDR3 contains 18 residues. In germline, CDR1 is MNHEY, CDR2 SMNVEV (reference sequence). V trimming: 0 bases; J trimming: 8 bases; junction bases outside the gene matches: 13. The CDR3 spells CASSLSLDRGKSTEKLFF. The DNA of the CDR3 is TGTGCCAGCAGTTTATCTCTGGACAGGGGAAAATCGACGGAAAAACTGTTTTTT. Supplemented by reference TRBV27 and TRBJ1-4, the full variable domain reads EAQVTQNPRYLITVTGKKLTVTCSQNMNHEYMSWYRQDPGLGLRQIYYSMNVEVTDKGDVPEGYKVSRKEKRNFPLILESPSPNQTSLYFCASSLSLDRGKSTEKLFFGSGTQLSVL.

The chain combines TRBV7-2 with TRBJ1-1; TRBD1 agrees at 9 bases. The J segment lost 8 bases and the V segment lost 1 base, leaving 5 bases of the junction unmatched. This CDR3 is 14 amino acids long. CDR1 and CDR2 (germline): SGHTA, FQGNSA. The CDR3 region has the DNA TGTGCCAGCAGCTTAGGGGACAGGGTTTCGGAAGCTTTCTTT. Its protein is CASSLGDRVSEAFF. The full variable domain, with the rest looked up from reference TRBV7-2 and TRBJ1-1, is GAGVSQSPSNKVTEKGKDVELRCDPISGHTALYWYRQSLGQGLEFLIYFQGNSAPDKSGLPSDRFSAERTGGSVSTLTIQRTQQEDSAVYLCASSLGDRVSEAFFGQGTRLTVV.

CDR3 in amino acids: CASSLTVGQQETQYF. Here the CDR3 DNA reads TGTGCCAGCAGCCTAACAGTGGGGCAGCAAGAGACCCAGTACTTC. This chain connects TRBV4-2 to TRBJ2-5; possible D gene TRBD1, 5 bases. Germline assignment: CDR1 LGHNA and CDR2 YNFKEQ. The V end lost 4 bases, the J end lost 2 bases, and 14 bases lay between the germline ends. The CDR3 runs to 15 residues.

This clone occurred once. The V gene is TRBV29-1, the J gene TRBJ2-3, with 10 bases identical to TRBD2. Germline assignment: CDR1 SQVTM and CDR2 ANQGSEA. Germline trimming cut 3 bases from V and 1 base from J; bases unmatched to any gene: 4. CDR3 size: 15 residues. CDR3 amino acids: CSVDGLAGGTDTQYF. CDR3 DNA sequence: TGCAGCGTTGATGGCCTAGCGGGGGGCACAGATACGCAGTATTTT.

The rearrangement links TRBV5-6 to TRBJ2-5; 8 bases line up with TRBD2. The CDR3 has 14 residues. Germline assignment: CDR1 SGHDT and CDR2 YYEEEE. The ends lost 4 bases at V and 1 base at J; junction bases unmatched: 3. The CDR3 DNA reads as TGTGCCAGCAGCCGGGAGGGGGTCCAAGAGACCCAGTACTTC. It yields the protein CASSREGVQETQYF.

The J gene is TRBJ1-1, the V gene TRBV5-4, with D unclear. The CDR3 has 14 residues. V was cut by 0 bases and J by 1 base, with 7 bases left in between. Germline V gene data show CDR1 as SGHNT and CDR2 as YYREEE (reference sequence). The CDR3 coding sequence is TGTGCCAGCAGCTTGGATAGTTGGAACACTGAAGCTTTCTTT. This gives the protein CASSLDSWNTEAFF. The whole variable domain, remainder taken from reference TRBV5-4 and TRBJ1-1, is ETGVTQSPTHLIKTRGQQVTLRCSSQSGHNTVSWYQQALGQGPQFIFQYYREEENGRGNFPPRFSGLQFPNYSSELNVNALELDDSALYLCASSLDSWNTEAFFGQGTRLTVV.